The subject of this entry is one TCR beta chain. Its antigen is as yet unknown. This record comes from a study of persistence of HIV-infected CD4 T cells. Study in general: CD4+ T cells responding to CMV or HIV-1 Gag were isolated. Study-level points and caveats: Within sorted populations, more oligoclonal TCRs accompanied more oligoclonal proviruses.

Lysates of CMV-infected fibroblasts at approximately 9.6 ug/mL stimulated these cells. CD40L/CD69 double-negative CD45RO-high memory CD4+ T cells were collected. This was the immunoSEQ version 4 assay in survey mode. Assay: immunoSEQ multiplex PCR; the TCRdb copy retains only in-frame clones and omits some. In the table there are more than 35,000 clones, over 80% of which are singletons. This CDR3 comprises 15 residues. V lost 4 bases, J lost 0 bases, and 12 bases lay in between. Germline-derived CDR1 and CDR2 are WNHNN and SYGVQD (reference sequence). This receptor was taken from an adult man with HIV who was CMV-seropositive. The sequenced sample was CD4+ T cells sorted from PBMCs after approximately 19-hour stimulation, obtained from a patient who received antiretroviral therapy. The V and J genes are TRBV10-1 and TRBJ1-1; D unresolved. The CDR3 is CASSARPTMNTEAFF. The DNA for the CDR3 is TGCGCCAGCAGTGCTCGGCCTACCATGAACACTGAAGCTTTCTTT.